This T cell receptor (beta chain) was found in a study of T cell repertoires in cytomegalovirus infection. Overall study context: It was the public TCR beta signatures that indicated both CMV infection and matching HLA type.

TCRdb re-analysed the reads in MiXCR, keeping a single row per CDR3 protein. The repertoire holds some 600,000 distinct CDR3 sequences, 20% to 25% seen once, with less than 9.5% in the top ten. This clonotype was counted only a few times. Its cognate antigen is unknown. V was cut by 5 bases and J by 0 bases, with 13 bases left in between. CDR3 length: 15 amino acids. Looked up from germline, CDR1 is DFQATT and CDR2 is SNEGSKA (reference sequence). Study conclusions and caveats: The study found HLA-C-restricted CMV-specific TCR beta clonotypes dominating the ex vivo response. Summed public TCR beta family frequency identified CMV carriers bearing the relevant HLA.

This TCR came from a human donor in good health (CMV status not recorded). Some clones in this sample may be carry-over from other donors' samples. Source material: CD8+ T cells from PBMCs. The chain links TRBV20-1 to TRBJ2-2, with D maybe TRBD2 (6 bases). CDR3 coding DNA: TGCAGTGCTTTCCCGGGAGACCCGAACACCGGGGAGCTGTTTTTT. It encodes CSAFPGDPNTGELFF.